The 3 T cell receptor beta chains listed next were all sequenced from one sample in a study of cytomegalovirus exposure and HLA in healthy donors listed by TCRdb under 2017. Libraries were made using the immunoSEQ multiplex PCR assay. A mixture of 60 forward primers for TCR Vbeta segments and 13 reverse primers for TCR Jbeta segments was used in the multiplex PCR. Drawn from immuneACCESS, this table holds only the in-frame rearrangements with V and J called that TCRdb kept. Clones are partly lost; checked studies trace under half to an unresolved V gene and leave the rest unexplained. In all, the sample holds roughly 150,000 clones, and around 85% of those were seen once. The top ten hold less than 2.5% of the sample. The sample was PBMCs. All receptors come from a male donor in good health and CMV-seronegative.

The rearrangement joins TRBV29-1 to TRBJ1-1; D unclear. Germline V gene data show CDR1 as SQVTM and CDR2 as ANQGSEA. The CDR3 is 12 amino acids. V shed 6 bases and J shed 5 bases, with 13 bases lying between them. CDR3 nucleotide sequence: TGCAGCGTGGCAATGGGAGGGACTGAAGCTTTCTTT. This gives the protein CSVAMGGTEAFF.

The rearrangement joins TRBV2 to TRBJ2-5; 9 bases map to TRBD1. CDR1 is SNHLY and CDR2 is FYNNEI in the germline V gene. J was trimmed by 11 bases and V by 6 bases; bases with no gene match: 16. The CDR3 length is 15 residues. CDR3 region: CASSLRADRGYEQYF. The DNA for the CDR3 is TGTGCCAGCAGCCTAAGAGCGGACAGGGGCTATGAGCAGTACTTC.

J is TRBJ1-6 and V is TRBV5-1; TRBD1 aligns across 8 bases. From germline, CDR1 is SGHRS and CDR2 YFSETQ. The trim removed 4 bases at V and 4 bases at J, leaving 4 bases unmatched. The CDR3 loop spans 15 amino acids. CDR3 in DNA: TGCGCCAGCAGCCCTACAGGGGGGTATAATTCACCCCTCCACTTT. Residues: CASSPTGGYNSPLHF.